The T cell receptor beta chain under discussion was sequenced for a study of early T cells in non-severe SARS-CoV-2 infection. The CDR3 spans 16 residues. V shed 3 bases, J shed 12 bases, and the junction held 15 bases outside the gene matches. This clonotype was counted at least ten times. TCRdb re-called the 5' RACE reads through MiXCR, storing one row per CDR3 protein. The table records tens of thousands of distinct CDR3 sequences, approximately 10% of them present only once. The chain combines TRBV12-3 or TRBV12-4 with TRBJ2-1, with 9 bases fitting TRBD1. The origin of this receptor is an adult who was a healthcare worker with PCR-confirmed SARS-CoV-2 infection or an uninfected control (not recorded which). Sequences were derived from whole blood, sampled at baseline. The CDR3 DNA is TGTGCCAGCAGTTTTTCGCCGGGACAGGGAAGAAGCGGGCAGTTCTTC. Amino acids: CASSFSPGQGRSGQFF.